This entry concerns a single T cell receptor (beta chain). Sequencing used immunoSEQ multiplex PCR; TCRdb keeps in-frame clones, though not all of them. The table shows just under 100,000 clones, with 95% occurring only once. The data originate from a study of technical replicates of blood from several donors. The germline CDR1 and CDR2 sequences are SNHLY and FYNNEI. The germline V and J ends were trimmed by 4 bases and 6 bases, with 21 bases remaining between them. This CDR3 is built from 16 residues. The chain recombines TRBV2 with TRBJ1-2, with D perhaps TRBD1 (5 bases). This clonotype was obtained from a human donor in good health. Material: T cells isolated from PBMCs. The CDR3: CASSVPLVGGRHGYTF. CDR3 sequence (DNA): TGTGCCAGCAGTGTCCCCTTGGTGGGGGGTAGGCATGGCTACACCTTC. Full variable domain (remainder filled in from reference TRBV2 and TRBJ1-2): EPEVTQTPSHQVTQMGQEVILRCVPISNHLYFYWYRQILGQKVEFLVSFYNNEISEKSEIFDDQFSVERPDGSNFTLKIRSTKLEDSAMYFCASSVPLVGGRHGYTFGSGTRLTVV.